This T cell receptor beta chain was recorded in a study of blood T cell repertoires in COVID-19. The V gene's germline CDR1 is LNHDA and CDR2 SQIVND (reference sequence). With 4 bases clipped from V and 0 bases from J, the junction kept 4 bases outside the gene matches. The CDR3 runs 17 residues. TCRdb's table, derived via immunoSEQ multiplex PCR, lists solely in-frame clones and lacks some. The repertoire holds some 360,000 clones, with almost 90% as singletons. The gene calls are TRBV19 and TRBJ2-1; TRBD2 agrees at 12 bases. The sample was PBMCs or T cells enriched from blood (not recorded which). The sequence was obtained from a woman aged 25-40 years who had been exposed to COVID-19. DNA for the CDR3: TGTGCCAGTAGTAAGGGACTAGCGGGCAGCTCCTACAATGAGCAGTTCTTC. This translates into CASSKGLAGSSYNEQFF.